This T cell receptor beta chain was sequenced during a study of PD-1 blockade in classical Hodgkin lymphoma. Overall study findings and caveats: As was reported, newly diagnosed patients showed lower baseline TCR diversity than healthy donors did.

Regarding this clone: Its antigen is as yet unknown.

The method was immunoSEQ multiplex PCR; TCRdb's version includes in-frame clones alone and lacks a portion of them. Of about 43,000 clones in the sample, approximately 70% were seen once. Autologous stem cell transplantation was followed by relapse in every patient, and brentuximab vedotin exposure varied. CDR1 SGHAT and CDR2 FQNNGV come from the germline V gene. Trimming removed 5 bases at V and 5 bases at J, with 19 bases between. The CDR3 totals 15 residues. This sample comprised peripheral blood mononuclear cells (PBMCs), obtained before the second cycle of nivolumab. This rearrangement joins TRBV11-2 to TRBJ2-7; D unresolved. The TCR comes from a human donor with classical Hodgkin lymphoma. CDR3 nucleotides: TGTGCCAGCAGCGTTAGCCCCGACGGTCCCCACGAGCAGTACTTC. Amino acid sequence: CASSVSPDGPHEQYF.